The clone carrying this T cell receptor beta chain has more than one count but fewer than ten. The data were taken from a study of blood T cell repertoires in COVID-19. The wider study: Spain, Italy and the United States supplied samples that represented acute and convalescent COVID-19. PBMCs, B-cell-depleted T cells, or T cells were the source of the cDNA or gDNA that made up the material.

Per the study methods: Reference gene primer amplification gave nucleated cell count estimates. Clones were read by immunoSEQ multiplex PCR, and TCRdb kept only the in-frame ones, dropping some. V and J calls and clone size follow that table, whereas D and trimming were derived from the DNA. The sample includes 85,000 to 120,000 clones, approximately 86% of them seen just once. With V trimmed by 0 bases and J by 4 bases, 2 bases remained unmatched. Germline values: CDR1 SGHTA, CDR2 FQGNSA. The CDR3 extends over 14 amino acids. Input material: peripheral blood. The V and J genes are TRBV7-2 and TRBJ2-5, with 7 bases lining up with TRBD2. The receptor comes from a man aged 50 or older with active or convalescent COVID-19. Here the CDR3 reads CASSLAPSGETQYF. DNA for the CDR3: TGTGCCAGCAGCTTAGCACCTAGCGGAGAGACCCAGTACTTC.